A selection of T cell receptor beta chains follows, all from one sample in a study of monozygotic twins with cystic fibrosis. Assay: immunoSEQ multiplex PCR; the TCRdb copy retains only in-frame clones and omits some. The sample has more than 30,000 clones, approximately 96% seen once. The source material was blood. The receptors derive from a girl under 10 years old with cystic fibrosis. Each CDR3 is given without its conserved first and last residue. D genes are given only for firm matches.

>TRBV25-1|NA
ASSDGGREEKLF
>TRBV7-2|TRBD1
ASSPQTGGNTEAF
>TRBV5-1|TRBD1
ASSLDRGFEKLF
>TRBV27|NA
ASSAGWDTEAF
>TRBV9|NA
ASSVEGETYNEQF
>TRBV30|NA
AWSVVTGLYYGYT
>TRBV27|NA
ASRTLGDYYGYT
>TRBV4-1|NA
ASSQESVGRYEQY
>TRBV28|TRBD1
ATRRRDSNYGYT
>TRBV6-5|TRBD1
ASRQRTGDNEQF
>TRBV4-1|TRBD1
ASSHPKGQFLPEQY
>TRBV4-1|NA
ASSRTGYLGDNEQF
>TRBV9|TRBD1
ASSVGQGDTGELF
>TRBV6-5|TRBD1
ASSARQGSYEQY
>TRBV19|NA
ASSTPGRPMDNEQF
>TRBV5-1|NA
ASSFFTESYEQY
>TRBV9|NA
ASSPSGGQNEQY
>TRBV5-1|TRBD2
ASSLTSGNLNEQF
>TRBV5-1|TRBD1
ASSLEGAEGAF
>TRBV5-8|TRBD2
ARGLAGTGELF
>TRBV5-1|TRBD1
ASSPDRTGYEQY
>TRBV6-5|TRBD2
ASSPREGRQY
>TRBV6-6|NA
ASRRRDPRGETQY
>TRBV5-5|NA
ASSLAGTDAYEQY
>TRBV27|TRBD2
ASLGGFYNEQF